This record looks at one TCR beta chain sequence and its context. Its target antigen remains unknown. Per-base qualities were not stored, and no clone one base away is much larger. These data belong to a study of vaccination and CD4 T cells after COVID-19 (dated by TCRdb to about 2022). Background for the entire study: SARS-CoV-2 positivity had been established in the convalescent patients by nasal swab PCR, and mild disease was recorded in several of these patients and severe disease in one. In 10 COVID-19 convalescent patients and a handful of infection-naive healthy vaccine recipients, researchers compared the spike-specific CD4+ TCR repertoire from before mRNA vaccination with the repertoire from after. Post-vaccine blood samples were taken a median of about 70 days after the second vaccine dose, with a range of 14 to 241 days. Post-COVID blood samples from convalescent patients were collected a median of around 100 days after diagnosis, with a range of 35 to 161 days. Overlapping spike peptide pools from SARS-CoV-2 and from the common cold coronaviruses HCoV-NL63, HCoV-OC43 and HCoV-229E were used as culture stimuli. In control cultures, a CEFX viral epitope pool was used as positive control, an HIV-1 Nef peptide pool was used as negative control, or no peptide was added. In the convalescent cohort there were six males and four females, among whom were two Hispanic individuals, seven Caucasians, two Asians and one multiracial person. Each participant got two doses of either the Pfizer-BioNTech BNT162b2 vaccine (n=8) or the Moderna mRNA-1273 vaccine (n=2).

Library method: PCR. At the Johns Hopkins FTIC core, DNA from the cultured CD4+ T cells underwent TCR sequencing with the Oncomine TCR Beta short-read assay. The QIAamp micro DNA kit was used to extract genomic DNA from the cultured CD4+ T cells. The Oncomine TCR Beta libraries from cultured CD4+ T cells were pooled using unique dual indexes and then sequenced on an Illumina iSeq 100. The source study handled its data this way. Non-productive sequences were filtered out, and CDR3s that did not start with C, did not end with F or W, or were shorter than 7 amino acids were discarded. Antigen-specific clonotypes were identified with the MANAFEST web application by comparing peptide-stimulated wells with reference and other culture wells. An FDR below 0.05, an odds ratio above 5, and a productive frequency above 0.1% in at least two of three replicate wells were required for clones to be considered positive. Cross-reactive clonotypes were defined as significantly expanded in both SARS-CoV-2 spike wells and at least one common cold coronavirus spike condition. Similarity between CDR3 sequences was evaluated in R version 3.6.1 using Levenshtein distances (stringdist) and unrooted phylogenetic trees (ape). In TCRdb, the public reads were trimmed at Q25 with fastp and aligned with MiXCR, with productive beta chains retained. CDR3 protein sequences are deduplicated, and each keeps its most common genes and DNA. In this record, the V and J calls reflect TCRdb's handling and not the investigators' own analysis. The table for this sample lists 3,500 to 4,000 distinct CDR3 sequences; over 15% of them were counted only once. The top ten clonotypes cover roughly a fifth of the sample.

The germline V gene provides CDR1 MNHNS and CDR2 SASEGT. V ends up 2 bases short and J 7 bases short, with an unmatched junction base count of 6. From the cysteine through the phenylalanine, the CDR3 covers 16 amino acids. Just CDR3 DNA is preserved here, 48 bases in frame from base 1. Study-wide findings and limitations: Among the post-vaccine SARS-CoV-2-reactive clones in convalescent patients, a median approximately 86% showed up only after vaccination, which suggests vaccine-specific priming. Only a relatively small number of convalescent patients were included in the study, and early timepoints following natural infection were not analyzed. The median number of SARS-CoV-2-reactive clonotypes rose from 20 to 25 after infection to around 40 after vaccination, but the change was not significant. In convalescent patients, nearly all vaccine-specific clones (304 of 307) were found to be mono-reactive for SARS-CoV-2 spike rather than cross-reactive with common cold coronaviruses.

The meaning of the sample's treatment or condition label: roughly 10-day PBMC culture with coronavirus spike peptide pools or control peptides (ViraFEST assay). The study used the ViraFEST assay, which expanded antigen-specific T cells with peptide pools and then identified expanded clonotypes by TCR sequencing. The convalescent patients' positive SARS-CoV-2 PCR tests were from March to December 2020, which was before the Alpha, Beta and Delta variants emerged in the United States. PBMCs were cultured at 1.5 million to 2.5 million per well in IMDM supplemented with approximately 5.4% human AB serum and 8 to 10 IU/ml IL-2, with approximately 10 ug/ml peptide pools added. On days 3 and 7, half of the culture medium was replaced with fresh IL-2-containing medium. After roughly 9 days of culture, CD4+ T cells were isolated by negative selection with the EasySep CD4+ T cell isolation kit. Ficoll-Paque Plus gradient centrifugation was used to isolate PBMCs from whole blood, and the isolated PBMCs were then either used fresh or cryopreserved at -140C. Triplicate wells were generally used for each culture condition.

This clonotype was sampled from a human donor who had recovered from COVID-19. Recombination connected TRBV6-1 to TRBJ1-4; 11 central nucleotides agree with TRBD1. The sample taken for sequencing was CD4+ T cells from blood, cultured in vitro. The CDR3 protein sequence reads: CASSERPGQGGEKLFF. The DNA sequence follows: TGTGCCAGCAGTGAACGACCGGGACAGGGGGGTGAAAAACTGTTTTTT.